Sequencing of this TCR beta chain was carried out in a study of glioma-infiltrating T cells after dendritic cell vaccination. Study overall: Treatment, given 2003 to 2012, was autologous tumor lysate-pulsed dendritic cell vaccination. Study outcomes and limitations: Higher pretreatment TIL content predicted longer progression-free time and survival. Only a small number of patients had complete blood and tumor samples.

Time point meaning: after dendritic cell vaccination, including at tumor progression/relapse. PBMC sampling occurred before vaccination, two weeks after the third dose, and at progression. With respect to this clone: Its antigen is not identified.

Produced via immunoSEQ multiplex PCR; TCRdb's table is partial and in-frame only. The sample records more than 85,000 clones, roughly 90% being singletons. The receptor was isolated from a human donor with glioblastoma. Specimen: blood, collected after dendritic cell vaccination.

The CDR3 region has the DNA TGTGCCATCAGTGAGTCTGAGGGGGACCAGCCCCAGCATTTT. It codes for CAISESEGDQPQHF. J is TRBJ1-5 and V is TRBV10-3, with D perhaps matching TRBD1 (6 bases). Germline V lookup: CDR1 ENHRY, CDR2 SYGVKD. The V and J ends lost 0 bases and 7 bases respectively, with 10 bases between them. The CDR3 loop spans 14 amino acids.